The 11 T cell receptor beta chains reported below all come from one sample, sequenced in a study of memory CD4+ T cells and cytomegalovirus serostatus. Single viable CD3+CD4+CD8-CD45RO+ cells were sorted as the memory CD4+ T cells. Profiled with immunoSEQ multiplex PCR; TCRdb holds only in-frame clones, not every one. The sample includes 50,000 or so clones, 82% of them seen just once. Sample: memory CD4+ T cells from blood. The origin of the receptors is an adult in good health and CMV-seronegative.

As concerns this clone: At one end, the junction sequence differs from germline, possibly due to a read error. The V call is TRBV7-9, the J call TRBJ2-1, with TRBD2 matching over 13 bases. This CDR3 region has 16 residues. Germline CDR1 is SEHNR and CDR2 is FQNEAQ (reference sequence). CDR3 sequence reads: CASSLTSGGAYNEQFF. In DNA form, the CDR3 reads TGTGCCAGCAGCTTAACTAGCGGGGGGGCCTATAATGAGCAGTTCTTC.

The V gene is TRBV6-1, the J gene TRBJ2-5, with a tentative D call TRBD2 (6 bases). The CDR3 extends over 19 amino acids. Trimming left V 3 bases short and J 5 bases short, with 28 bases between. CDR1 and CDR2 (germline): MNHNS, SASEGT. CDR3 nucleotides: TGTGCCAGCAGTGATCAATGGTCTTTGGGTTCCGGTCGGGGGGAGACCCAGTACTTC. It encodes CASSDQWSLGSGRGETQYF.

The chain joins TRBV5-1 to TRBJ2-1; 8 bases line up with TRBD1. This CDR3 is built from 15 residues. V was clipped by 3 bases and J by 6 bases; unmatched bases: 8. Germline V CDR1 and CDR2: SGHRS, YFSETQ. As DNA, the CDR3 is TGCGCCAGCAGCTCCGGGACAGGCTTTGTCAATGAGCAGTTCTTC. Protein: CASSSGTGFVNEQFF.

The V and J genes are TRBV5-1 and TRBJ1-2; unclear D gene. The germline V gene encodes CDR1 SGHRS and CDR2 YFSETQ. CDR3 length: 14 amino acids. V lost 2 bases and J lost 0, with 8 bases in between. The CDR3 DNA reads TGCGCCAGCAGCTTCTCGGGGACTAACTATGGCTACACCTTC. Translation: CASSFSGTNYGYTF.

This chain uses TRBV5-5 with TRBJ2-7; 8 nucleotides match TRBD1. This CDR3 has 15 amino acids. Trimming at V came to 4 bases and at J to 3 bases, leaving 9 bases not matched to a gene. Germline CDR1 SGHKS, CDR2 YYEKEE (reference sequence). The CDR3, as DNA: TGTGCCAGCAGCATGACCGGACAGGGACTCTACGAGCAGTACTTC. It specifies CASSMTGQGLYEQYF.

The V call is TRBV27, the J call TRBJ1-5; tentatively, D is TRBD1 (6 bases). Per the germline V gene, CDR1 is MNHEY and CDR2 is SMNVEV (reference sequence). With 0 bases removed from V and 13 bases from J, the gap between germline ends came to 13 bases. The CDR3 totals 13 residues. The DNA of the CDR3 is TGTGCCAGCAGTTTATCGGGGACAACCCGGCAGCATTTT. Translated: CASSLSGTTRQHF.

This clone was seen more than once but under ten times. V is TRBV19 and J is TRBJ1-5; D call uncertain. V lost 5 bases and J 0 bases, leaving 20 bases between the germline ends. Germline V gene lookup returns CDR1 LNHDA and CDR2 SQIVND (reference sequence). This CDR3 is built from 18 residues. This chain's CDR3 is CASSVSANPVNSNQPQHF. CDR3 sequence (DNA): TGTGCCAGTAGTGTTTCGGCGAACCCCGTTAATAGCAATCAGCCCCAGCATTTT. The complete variable domain, with remaining parts taken from reference TRBV19 and TRBJ1-5, reads DGGITQSPKYLFRKEGQNVTLSCEQNLNHDAMYWYRQDPGQGLRLIYYSQIVNDFQKGDIAEGYSVSREKKESFPLTVTSAQKNPTAFYLCASSVSANPVNSNQPQHFGDGTRLSIL.

The chain combines TRBV9 with TRBJ1-2; tentatively, D is TRBD1 (5 bases). CDR1 is SGDLS and CDR2 is YYNGEE in the germline V gene. The CDR3 sequence is 14 residues long. The ends were cut back, 0 bases at V and 4 bases at J, with 10 bases in the middle. The CDR3 sequence: CASSVDTGPYGYTF. CDR3 nucleotides: TGTGCCAGCAGCGTAGATACAGGTCCCTATGGCTACACCTTC. Full variable domain (missing parts from reference TRBV9 and TRBJ1-2): DSGVTQTPKHLITATGQRVTLRCSPRSGDLSVYWYQQSLDQGLQFLIQYYNGEERAKGNILERFSAQQFPDLHSELNLSSLELGDSALYFCASSVDTGPYGYTFGSGTRLTVV.

This rearrangement joins TRBV12-5 to TRBJ2-1; D might be TRBD1 (5 bases). V was clipped by 8 bases and J by 0 bases, with 14 bases between them. The length of the CDR3 is 15 residues. Germline V gene sequence: CDR1 LGHNT, CDR2 FRNRAP. CDR3 in amino acids: CASTIGASSYNEQFF. The CDR3 region has the DNA TGTGCTAGTACAATAGGGGCCAGCTCCTACAATGAGCAGTTCTTC. The full variable domain, its missing parts supplied by reference TRBV12-5 and TRBJ2-1, is DARVTQTPRHKVTEMGQEVTMRCQPILGHNTVFWYRQTMMQGLELLAYFRNRAPLDDSGMPKDRFSAEMPDATLATLKIQPSEPRDSAVYFCASTIGASSYNEQFFGPGTRLTVL.

The chain has TRBV7-6 and TRBJ2-5; 9 bases map to TRBD2. The V gene's germline CDR1 is SGHVS and CDR2 FNYEAQ. This CDR3 comprises 16 residues. Germline trimming cut 2 bases from V and 0 bases from J; bases unmatched to any gene: 4. CDR3 sequence: CASSLWASGNQETQYF. The DNA for the CDR3 is TGTGCCAGCAGCTTATGGGCTAGCGGGAACCAAGAGACCCAGTACTTC.

The chain combines TRBV2 with TRBJ1-6; 8 positions agree with TRBD1. V was pared by 1 base and J by 13 bases, with 18 bases of the junction left unmatched. The CDR3 has 18 residues. The germline CDR1 and CDR2 sequences are SNHLY and FYNNEI. The CDR3 loop reads CASSEDGGQGPLIWPLHF. CDR3 DNA: TGTGCCAGCAGTGAAGATGGAGGACAGGGCCCCCTGATTTGGCCCCTCCACTTT.